This TCR beta chain appears in the sequencing data of a study of blood T cells in healthy people across ages. The study recruited healthy Caucasian donors from Russia who were aged roughly 6 to 90. A second PCR, run for about 6 to 12 cycles, used a sample-barcoded 5' primer plus a J-beta primer mix. TCRdb itself ran the 5' RACE reads through MiXCR, one entry per CDR3 protein. The table lists under 1,100,000 distinct CDR3 sequences, 25% of them singletons. The CDR3 extends over 17 amino acids. Germline CDR1 is LGHNA and CDR2 is YNFKEQ. V was shortened by 4 bases and J by 2 bases, with 18 bases between the two germline ends. The sample also formed part of further work on T cells of mothers and their children. That work states: A second PCR was performed with the M1S primer. This primer added sample barcodes and 2-4 random nucleotides. Each mother yielded more than 10 million TCR beta CDR3 reads. Each child yielded a few million reads.

V gene TRBV4-2 combines with J gene TRBJ2-4, with a tentative D call TRBD1 (5 bases). The sequence was collected from a girl aged 2 to 9 in good health. The material sequenced was blood. The CDR3 region is CASSPSPAGNTKNIQYF. CDR3 nucleotide sequence: TGTGCCAGCAGCCCTAGTCCGGCAGGGAACACCAAAAACATTCAGTACTTC.